The subject of this entry is one T cell receptor beta chain. This sample was taken from a study of blood T cell repertoires in COVID-19. For the study at large: Samples came from the United States, Italy and Spain, spanning acute and convalescent COVID-19. PBMCs, B-cell-depleted T cells, or T cells were the source of the cDNA or gDNA that made up the material.

In the study's own analysis: Scientists estimated how many nucleated cells there were by amplifying reference gene primers. Clones were read by immunoSEQ multiplex PCR, and TCRdb kept only the in-frame ones, dropping some. From that table come the V and J calls and clone size; the DNA was used to work out D and trimming. The sample yields about 220,000 clones, about 86% seen once. The germline gives CDR1 SGDLS, CDR2 YYNGEE. CDR3 length: 14 amino acids. The V end was cut by 0 bases, the J end by 3 bases, with 9 bases between. The chain has TRBV9 and TRBJ1-2; the D is unclear. The TCR was taken from a woman aged 50 to 60 with acute COVID-19. Sequencing was performed on PBMCs or T cells enriched from blood (not recorded which). CDR3 nucleotides: TGTGCCAGCAGCGTAGCTACCGGGGACTATGGCTACACCTTC. As protein: CASSVATGDYGYTF.